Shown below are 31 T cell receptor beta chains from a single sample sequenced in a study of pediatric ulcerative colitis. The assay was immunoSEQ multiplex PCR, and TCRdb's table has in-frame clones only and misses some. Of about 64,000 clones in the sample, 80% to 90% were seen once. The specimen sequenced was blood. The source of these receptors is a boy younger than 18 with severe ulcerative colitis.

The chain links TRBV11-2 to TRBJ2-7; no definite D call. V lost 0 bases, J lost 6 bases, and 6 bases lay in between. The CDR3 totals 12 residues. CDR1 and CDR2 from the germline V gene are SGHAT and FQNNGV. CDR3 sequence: CASSLDRIEQYF. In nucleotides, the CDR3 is TGTGCCAGCAGCTTAGATCGCATCGAGCAGTACTTC.

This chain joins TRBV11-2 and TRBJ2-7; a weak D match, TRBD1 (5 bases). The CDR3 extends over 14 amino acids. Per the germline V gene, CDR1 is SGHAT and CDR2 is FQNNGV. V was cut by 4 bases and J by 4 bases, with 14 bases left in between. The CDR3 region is CASSSRVAPYEQYF. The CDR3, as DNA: TGTGCCAGCAGCTCCAGGGTAGCACCTTACGAGCAGTACTTC.

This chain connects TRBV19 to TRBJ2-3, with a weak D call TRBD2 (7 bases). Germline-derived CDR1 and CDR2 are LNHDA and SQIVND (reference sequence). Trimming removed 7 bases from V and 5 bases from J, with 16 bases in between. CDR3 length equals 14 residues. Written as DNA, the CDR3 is TGTGCCAGTAATTACAGGGAGGGCGGAGATACGCAGTATTTT. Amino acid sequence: CASNYREGGDTQYF.

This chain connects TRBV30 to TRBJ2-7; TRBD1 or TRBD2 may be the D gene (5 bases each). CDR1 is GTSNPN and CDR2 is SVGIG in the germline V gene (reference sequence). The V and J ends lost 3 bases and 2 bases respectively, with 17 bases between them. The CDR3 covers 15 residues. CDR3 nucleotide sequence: TGTGCCTGGAGGGGGACGAGTGAATGGGCCTACGAGCAGTACTTC. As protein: CAWRGTSEWAYEQYF.

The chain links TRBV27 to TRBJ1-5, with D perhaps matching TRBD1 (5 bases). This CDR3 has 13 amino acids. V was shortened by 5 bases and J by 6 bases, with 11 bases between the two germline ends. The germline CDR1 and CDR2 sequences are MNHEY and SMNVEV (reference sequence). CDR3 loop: CASSPSGGQPQHF. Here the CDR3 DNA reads TGTGCCAGCAGTCCCTCCGGGGGTCAGCCCCAGCATTTT.

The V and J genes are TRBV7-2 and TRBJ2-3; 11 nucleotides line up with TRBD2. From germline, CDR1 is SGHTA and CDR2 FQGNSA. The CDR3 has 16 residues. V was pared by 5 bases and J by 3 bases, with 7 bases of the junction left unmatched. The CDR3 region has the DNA TGTGCCAGCAGCCTCTTAGCGGGAGGGGGAACAGATACGCAGTATTTT. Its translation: CASSLLAGGGTDTQYF.

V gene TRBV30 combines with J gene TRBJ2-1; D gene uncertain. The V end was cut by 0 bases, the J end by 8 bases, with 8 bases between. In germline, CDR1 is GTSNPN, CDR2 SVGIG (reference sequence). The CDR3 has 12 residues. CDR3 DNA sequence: TGTGCCTGGAGTGTACCGTGGGATGAGCAGTTCTTC. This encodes CAWSVPWDEQFF.

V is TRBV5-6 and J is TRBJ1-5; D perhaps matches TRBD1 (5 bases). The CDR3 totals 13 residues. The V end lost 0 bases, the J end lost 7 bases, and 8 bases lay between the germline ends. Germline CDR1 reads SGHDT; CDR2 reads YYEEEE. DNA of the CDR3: TGTGCCAGCAGCTTGGCAGGGAAGCAGCCCCAGCATTTT. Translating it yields CASSLAGKQPQHF.

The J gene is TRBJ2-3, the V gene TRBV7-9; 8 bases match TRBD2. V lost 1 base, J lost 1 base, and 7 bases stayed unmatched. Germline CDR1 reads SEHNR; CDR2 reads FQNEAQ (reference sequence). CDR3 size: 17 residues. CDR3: CASSLGGRRSGTDTQYF. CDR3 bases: TGTGCCAGCAGCTTAGGCGGGAGGAGGTCGGGCACAGATACGCAGTATTTT.

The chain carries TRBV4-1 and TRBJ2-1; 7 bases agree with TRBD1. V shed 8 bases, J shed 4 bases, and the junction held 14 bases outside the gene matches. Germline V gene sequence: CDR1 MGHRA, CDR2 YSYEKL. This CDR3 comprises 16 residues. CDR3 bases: TGCGCCAGCCGTCCTCAACCCGGGACAGTATACAATGAGCAGTTCTTC. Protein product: CASRPQPGTVYNEQFF.

CDR3 region: CASSLDGTSSYNEQFF. As DNA, the CDR3 is TGTGCCAGCAGCTTAGACGGGACGAGCTCCTACAATGAGCAGTTCTTC. The rearrangement uses TRBV7-8 and TRBJ2-1, with D perhaps TRBD1 or TRBD2 (5 bases each). Germline values: CDR1 SGHVS, CDR2 FQNEAQ. The CDR3 is made up of 16 amino acids. V lost 1 base, J lost 0 bases, and 10 bases lay in between. The whole variable domain, filled in from reference TRBV7-8 and TRBJ2-1, reads GAGVSQSPRYKVAKRGQDVALRCDPISGHVSLFWYQQALGQGPEFLTYFQNEAQLDKSGLPSDRFFAERPEGSVSTLKIQRTQQEDSAVYLCASSLDGTSSYNEQFFGPGTRLTVL.

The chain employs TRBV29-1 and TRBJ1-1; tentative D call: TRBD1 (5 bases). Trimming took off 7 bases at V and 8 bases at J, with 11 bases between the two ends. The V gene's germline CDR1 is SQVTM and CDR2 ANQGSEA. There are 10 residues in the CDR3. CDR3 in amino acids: CSGAGTEAFF. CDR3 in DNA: TGCAGCGGGGCCGGGACCGAAGCTTTCTTT. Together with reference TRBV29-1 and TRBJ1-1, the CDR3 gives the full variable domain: SAVISQKPSRDICQRGTSLTIQCQVDSQVTMMFWYRQQPGQSLTLIATANQGSEATYESGFVIDKFPISRPNLTFSTLTVSNMSPEDSSIYLCSGAGTEAFFGQGTRLTVV.

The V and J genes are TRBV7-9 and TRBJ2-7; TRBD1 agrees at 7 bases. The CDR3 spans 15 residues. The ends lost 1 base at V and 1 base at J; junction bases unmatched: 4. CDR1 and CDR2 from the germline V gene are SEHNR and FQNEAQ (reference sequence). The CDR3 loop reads CASSLEQTGSYEQYF. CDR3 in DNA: TGTGCCAGCAGCTTAGAACAGACAGGGTCCTACGAGCAGTACTTC.

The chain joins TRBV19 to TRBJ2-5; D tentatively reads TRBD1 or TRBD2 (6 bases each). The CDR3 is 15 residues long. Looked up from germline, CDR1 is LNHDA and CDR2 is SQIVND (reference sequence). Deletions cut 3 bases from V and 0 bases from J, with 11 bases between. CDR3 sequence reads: CASSMRGAYQETQYF. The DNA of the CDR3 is TGTGCCAGTAGTATGAGGGGGGCGTACCAAGAGACCCAGTACTTC.

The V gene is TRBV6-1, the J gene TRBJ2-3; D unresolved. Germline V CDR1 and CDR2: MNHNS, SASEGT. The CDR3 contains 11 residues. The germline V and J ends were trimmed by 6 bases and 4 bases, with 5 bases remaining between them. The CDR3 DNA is TGTGCCAGCAGCTACCCAGATACGCAGTATTTT. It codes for CASSYPDTQYF.

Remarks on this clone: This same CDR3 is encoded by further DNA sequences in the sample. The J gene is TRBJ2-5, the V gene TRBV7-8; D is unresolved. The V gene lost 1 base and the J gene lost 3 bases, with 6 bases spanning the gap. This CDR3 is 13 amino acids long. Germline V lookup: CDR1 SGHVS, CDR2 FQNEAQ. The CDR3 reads CASSLDSKETQYF. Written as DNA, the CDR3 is TGTGCCAGCAGCTTAGATTCAAAAGAGACCCAGTACTTC.

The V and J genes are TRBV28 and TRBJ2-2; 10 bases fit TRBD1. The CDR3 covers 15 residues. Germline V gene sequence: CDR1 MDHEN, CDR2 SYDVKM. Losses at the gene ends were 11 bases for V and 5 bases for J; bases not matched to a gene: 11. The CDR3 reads CASRRDRGGTGELFF. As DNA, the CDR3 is TGTGCCTCCCGAAGGGACAGGGGAGGAACCGGGGAGCTGTTTTTT.

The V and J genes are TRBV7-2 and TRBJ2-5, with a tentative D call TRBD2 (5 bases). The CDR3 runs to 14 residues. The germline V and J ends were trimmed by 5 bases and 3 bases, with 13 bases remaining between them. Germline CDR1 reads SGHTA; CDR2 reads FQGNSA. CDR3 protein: CASSRVLTKETQYF. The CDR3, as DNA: TGTGCCAGCAGCAGAGTACTGACTAAAGAGACCCAGTACTTC. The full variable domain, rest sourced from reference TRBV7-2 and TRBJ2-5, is GAGVSQSPSNKVTEKGKDVELRCDPISGHTALYWYRQSLGQGLEFLIYFQGNSAPDKSGLPSDRFSAERTGGSVSTLTIQRTQQEDSAVYLCASSRVLTKETQYFGPGTRLLVL.

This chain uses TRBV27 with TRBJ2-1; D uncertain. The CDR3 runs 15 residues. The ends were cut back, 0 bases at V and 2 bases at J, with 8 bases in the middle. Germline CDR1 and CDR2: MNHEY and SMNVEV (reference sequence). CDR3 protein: CASSLSSVPYNEQFF. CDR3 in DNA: TGTGCCAGCAGTTTATCTAGTGTCCCCTACAATGAGCAGTTCTTC.

The CDR3 DNA is TGCGCCAGCAGTTCCACGACTAGCGGGAGAGGAGATGAGCAGTTCTTC. Translated: CASSSTTSGRGDEQFF. The J gene is TRBJ2-1, the V gene TRBV4-3; the match to TRBD2 covers 12 bases. The V segment lost 6 bases and the J segment 8 bases; nucleotides outside the gene matches: 11. The CDR3 runs to 16 residues. From germline, CDR1 is LGHNA and CDR2 YSLEER.

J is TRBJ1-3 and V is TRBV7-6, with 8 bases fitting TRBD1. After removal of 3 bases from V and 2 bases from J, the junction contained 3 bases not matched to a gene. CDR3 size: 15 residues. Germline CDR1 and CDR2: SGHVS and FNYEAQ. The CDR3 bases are TGTGCCAGCAGCTTTCAGGGGGCAACTGGAAACACCATATATTTT. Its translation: CASSFQGATGNTIYF.

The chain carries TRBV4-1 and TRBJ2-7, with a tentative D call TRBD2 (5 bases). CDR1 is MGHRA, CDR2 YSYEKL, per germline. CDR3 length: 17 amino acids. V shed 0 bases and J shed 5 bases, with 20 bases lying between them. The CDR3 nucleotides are TGCGCCAGCAGCCAAGATTCGAGAGGGCCAACAAGTGACGAGCAGTACTTC. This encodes CASSQDSRGPTSDEQYF.

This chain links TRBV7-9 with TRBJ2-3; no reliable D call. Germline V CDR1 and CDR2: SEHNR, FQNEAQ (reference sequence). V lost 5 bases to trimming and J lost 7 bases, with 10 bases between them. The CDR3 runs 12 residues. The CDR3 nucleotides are TGTGCCAGCAGCCTTACGGTGAATACGCAGTATTTT. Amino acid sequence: CASSLTVNTQYF.

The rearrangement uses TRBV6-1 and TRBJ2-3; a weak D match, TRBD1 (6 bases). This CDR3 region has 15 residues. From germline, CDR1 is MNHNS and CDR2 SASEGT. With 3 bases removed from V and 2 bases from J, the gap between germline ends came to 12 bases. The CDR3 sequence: CASSEFRGATDTQYF. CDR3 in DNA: TGTGCCAGCAGTGAGTTCAGGGGCGCCACAGATACGCAGTATTTT.

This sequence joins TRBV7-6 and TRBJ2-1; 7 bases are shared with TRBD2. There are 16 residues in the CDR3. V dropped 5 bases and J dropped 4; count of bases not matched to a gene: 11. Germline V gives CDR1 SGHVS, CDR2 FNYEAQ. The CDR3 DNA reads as TGTGCCAGCAGCCTCACCGGACTAGGGAGTTACAATGAGCAGTTCTTC. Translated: CASSLTGLGSYNEQFF.

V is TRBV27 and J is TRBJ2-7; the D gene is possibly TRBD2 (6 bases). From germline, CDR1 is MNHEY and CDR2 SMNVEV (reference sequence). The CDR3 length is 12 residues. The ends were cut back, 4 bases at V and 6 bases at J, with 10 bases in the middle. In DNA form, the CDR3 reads TGTGCCAGCAGTTCGGCTAGCGCCGAGCAGTACTTC. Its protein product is CASSSASAEQYF.

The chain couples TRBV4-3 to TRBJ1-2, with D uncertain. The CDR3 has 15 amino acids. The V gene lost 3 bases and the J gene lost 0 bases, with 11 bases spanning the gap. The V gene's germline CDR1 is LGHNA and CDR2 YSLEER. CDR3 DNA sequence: TGCGCCAGCAGCCAGTATCGGGGAGCTAACTATGGCTACACCTTC. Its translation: CASSQYRGANYGYTF.

For the CDR3, the DNA is TGTGCCACCAGCAGAGGCCGTCCCGGCAATGAGCAGTTCTTC. Amino acid sequence: CATSRGRPGNEQFF. This rearrangement joins TRBV15 to TRBJ2-1; no clear D gene. Trimming pared 1 base from V and 6 bases from J, leaving 10 bases between. Germline assignment: CDR1 LNHNV and CDR2 YYDKDF (reference sequence). The CDR3 spans 14 residues.

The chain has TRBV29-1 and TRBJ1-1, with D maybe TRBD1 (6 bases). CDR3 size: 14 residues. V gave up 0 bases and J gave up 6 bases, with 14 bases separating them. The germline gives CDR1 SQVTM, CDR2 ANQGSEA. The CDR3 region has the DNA TGCAGCGTTGAAGATCGGGGGGCCCAGGCTGAAGCTTTCTTT. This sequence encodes CSVEDRGAQAEAFF.

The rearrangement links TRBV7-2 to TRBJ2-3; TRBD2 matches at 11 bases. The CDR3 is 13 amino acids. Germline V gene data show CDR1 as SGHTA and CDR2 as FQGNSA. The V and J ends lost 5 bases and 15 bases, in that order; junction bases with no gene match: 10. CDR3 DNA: TGTGCCAGCAGCCCTAGGACTAGCGGGTCGCCCTATTTT. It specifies CASSPRTSGSPYF.

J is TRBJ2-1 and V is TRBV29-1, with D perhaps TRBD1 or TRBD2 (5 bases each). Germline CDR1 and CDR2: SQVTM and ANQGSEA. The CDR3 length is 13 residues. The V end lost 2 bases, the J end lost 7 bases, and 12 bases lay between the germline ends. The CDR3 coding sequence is TGCAGCGTTGAATACGGGGCGGAGAATGAGCAGTTCTTC. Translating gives CSVEYGAENEQFF.